This T cell receptor (beta chain) is drawn from a study of Ad26.COV2.S vaccination and SARS-CoV-2 variants. The table came from immunoSEQ multiplex PCR; TCRdb's copy has only in-frame clones and leaves some out. The table includes 300,000 to 400,000 clones, around 90% detected once. This CDR3 is built from 14 residues. Germline V gene sequence: CDR1 MNHEY, CDR2 SVGEGT. V shed 2 bases and J 6 bases; nucleotides not matched to a gene: 3. The treatment denotes: some 20 received Ad26.COV2.S at low or high dose, single or two shots; roughly five received placebo; per-sample allocation not given. Sampling took place 63 days after the first vaccine or placebo injection. Expression of Wuhan-strain SARS-CoV-2 spike came from the Ad26 vector that formed the vaccine.

This sequence joins TRBV6-2 or TRBV6-3 and TRBJ2-2; 7 nucleotides agree with TRBD2. The sample was peripheral blood, taken in a trial of Ad26.COV2.S vaccine versus placebo. The receptor comes from a person between 18 and 59 years old who received the Ad26.COV2.S COVID-19 vaccine or a placebo. The CDR3 loop is CASSYAGEPGELFF. For the CDR3, the DNA is TGTGCCAGCAGTTACGCGGGGGAGCCCGGGGAGCTGTTTTTT.